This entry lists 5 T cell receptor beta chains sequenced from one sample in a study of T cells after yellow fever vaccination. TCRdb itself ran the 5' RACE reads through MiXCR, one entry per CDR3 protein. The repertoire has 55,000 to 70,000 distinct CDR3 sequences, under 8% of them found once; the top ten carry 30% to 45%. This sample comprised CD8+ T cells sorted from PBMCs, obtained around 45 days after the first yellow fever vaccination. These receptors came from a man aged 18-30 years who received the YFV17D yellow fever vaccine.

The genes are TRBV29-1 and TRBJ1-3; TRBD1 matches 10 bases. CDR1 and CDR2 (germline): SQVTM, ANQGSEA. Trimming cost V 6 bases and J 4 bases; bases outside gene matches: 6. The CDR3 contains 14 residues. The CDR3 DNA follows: TGCAGCGTGGGACAGGGGTTCTCGGGAAACACCATATATTTT. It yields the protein CSVGQGFSGNTIYF.

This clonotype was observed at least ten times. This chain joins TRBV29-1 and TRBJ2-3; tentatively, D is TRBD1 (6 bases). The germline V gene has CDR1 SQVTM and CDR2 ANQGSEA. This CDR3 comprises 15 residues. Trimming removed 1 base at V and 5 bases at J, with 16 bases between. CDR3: CSVEGGGRRLDTQYF. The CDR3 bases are TGCAGCGTTGAAGGTGGGGGCCGAAGGTTAGATACGCAGTATTTT.

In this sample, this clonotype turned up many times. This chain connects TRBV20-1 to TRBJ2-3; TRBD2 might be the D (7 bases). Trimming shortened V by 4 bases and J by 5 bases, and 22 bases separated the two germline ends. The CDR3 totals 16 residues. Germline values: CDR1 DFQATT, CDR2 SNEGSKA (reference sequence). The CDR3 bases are TGCAGTGCTATTACGGCGGGGGACATTCTCCAAGATACGCAGTATTTT. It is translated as CSAITAGDILQDTQYF.

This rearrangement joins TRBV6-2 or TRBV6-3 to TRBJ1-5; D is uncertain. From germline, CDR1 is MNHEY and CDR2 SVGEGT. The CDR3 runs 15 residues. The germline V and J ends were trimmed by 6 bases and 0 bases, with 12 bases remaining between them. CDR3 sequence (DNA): TGTGCCAGCAGCGATCGCTTGTATAGCAATCAGCCCCAGCATTTT. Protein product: CASSDRLYSNQPQHF.

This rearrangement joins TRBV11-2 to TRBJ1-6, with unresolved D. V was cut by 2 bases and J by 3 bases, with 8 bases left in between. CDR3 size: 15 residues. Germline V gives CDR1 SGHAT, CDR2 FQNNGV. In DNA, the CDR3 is TGTGCCAGCAGCTTAAGTCGGAACTATAATTCACCCCTCCACTTT. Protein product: CASSLSRNYNSPLHF.